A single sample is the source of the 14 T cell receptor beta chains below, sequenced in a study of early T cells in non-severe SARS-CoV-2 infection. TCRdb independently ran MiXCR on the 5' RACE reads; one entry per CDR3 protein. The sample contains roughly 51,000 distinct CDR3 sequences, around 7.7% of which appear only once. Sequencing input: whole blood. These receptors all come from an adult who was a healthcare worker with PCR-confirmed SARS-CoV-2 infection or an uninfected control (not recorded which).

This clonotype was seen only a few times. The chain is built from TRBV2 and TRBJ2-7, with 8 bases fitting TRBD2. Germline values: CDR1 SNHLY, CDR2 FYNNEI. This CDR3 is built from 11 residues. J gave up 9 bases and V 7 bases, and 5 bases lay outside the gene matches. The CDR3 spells CASTSGRLQYF. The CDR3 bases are TGTGCCAGCACAAGCGGGAGATTGCAGTACTTC. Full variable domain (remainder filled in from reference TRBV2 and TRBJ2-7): EPEVTQTPSHQVTQMGQEVILRCVPISNHLYFYWYRQILGQKVEFLVSFYNNEISEKSEIFDDQFSVERPDGSNFTLKIRSTKLEDSAMYFCASTSGRLQYFGPGTRLTVT.

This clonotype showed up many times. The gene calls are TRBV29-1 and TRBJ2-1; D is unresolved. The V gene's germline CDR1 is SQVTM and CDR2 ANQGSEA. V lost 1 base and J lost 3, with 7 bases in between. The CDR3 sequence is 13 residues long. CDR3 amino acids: CSVEGQDYNEQFF. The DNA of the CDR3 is TGCAGCGTTGAAGGACAAGACTACAATGAGCAGTTCTTC.

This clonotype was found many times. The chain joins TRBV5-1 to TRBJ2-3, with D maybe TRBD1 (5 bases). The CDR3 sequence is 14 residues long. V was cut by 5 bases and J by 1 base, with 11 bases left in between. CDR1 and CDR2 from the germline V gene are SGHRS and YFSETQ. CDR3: CASRLLQGTDTQYF. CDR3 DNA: TGCGCCAGCAGATTACTACAGGGCACAGATACGCAGTATTTT.

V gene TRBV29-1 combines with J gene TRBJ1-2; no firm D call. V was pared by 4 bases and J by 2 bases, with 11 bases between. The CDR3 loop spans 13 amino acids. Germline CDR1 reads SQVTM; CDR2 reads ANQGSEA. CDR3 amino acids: CSVAPAPNYGYTF. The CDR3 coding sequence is TGCAGCGTTGCGCCGGCCCCGAACTATGGCTACACCTTC. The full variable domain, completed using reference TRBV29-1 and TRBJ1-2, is SAVISQKPSRDICQRGTSLTIQCQVDSQVTMMFWYRQQPGQSLTLIATANQGSEATYESGFVIDKFPISRPNLTFSTLTVSNMSPEDSSIYLCSVAPAPNYGYTFGSGTRLTVV.

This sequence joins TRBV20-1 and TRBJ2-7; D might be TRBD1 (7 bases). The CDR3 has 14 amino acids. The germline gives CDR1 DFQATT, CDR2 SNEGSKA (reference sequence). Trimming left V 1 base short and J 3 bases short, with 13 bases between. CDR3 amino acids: CSARGQGGIYEQYF. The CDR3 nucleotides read TGCAGTGCTAGAGGGCAGGGGGGAATCTACGAGCAGTACTTC.

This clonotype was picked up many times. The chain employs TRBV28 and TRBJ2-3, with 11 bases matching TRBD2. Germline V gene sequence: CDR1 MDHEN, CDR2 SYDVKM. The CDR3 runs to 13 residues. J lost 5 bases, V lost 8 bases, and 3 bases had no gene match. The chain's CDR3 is CASLAGGKDTQYF. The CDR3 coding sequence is TGTGCCAGCCTAGCGGGGGGAAAAGATACGCAGTATTTT.

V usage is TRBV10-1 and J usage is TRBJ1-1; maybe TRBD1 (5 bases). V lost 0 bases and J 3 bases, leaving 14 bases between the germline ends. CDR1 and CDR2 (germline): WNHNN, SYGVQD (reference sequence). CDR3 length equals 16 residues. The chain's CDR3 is CASSESISGPDTEAFF. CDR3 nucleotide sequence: TGCGCCAGCAGTGAGTCGATATCAGGGCCGGACACTGAAGCTTTCTTT.

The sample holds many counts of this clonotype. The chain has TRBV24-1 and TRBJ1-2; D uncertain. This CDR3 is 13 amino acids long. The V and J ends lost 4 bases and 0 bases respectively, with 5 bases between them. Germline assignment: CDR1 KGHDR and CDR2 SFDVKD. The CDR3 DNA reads TGTGCCACCAGTGACAGAGCTAACTATGGCTACACCTTC. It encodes CATSDRANYGYTF.

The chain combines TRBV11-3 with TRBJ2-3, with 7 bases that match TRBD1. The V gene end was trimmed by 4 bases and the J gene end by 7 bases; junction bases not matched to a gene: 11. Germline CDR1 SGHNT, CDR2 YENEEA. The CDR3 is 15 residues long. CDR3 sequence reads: CASSSSGTDRYTQYF. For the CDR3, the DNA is TGTGCCAGCAGCTCATCCGGGACAGACCGCTATACGCAGTATTTT.

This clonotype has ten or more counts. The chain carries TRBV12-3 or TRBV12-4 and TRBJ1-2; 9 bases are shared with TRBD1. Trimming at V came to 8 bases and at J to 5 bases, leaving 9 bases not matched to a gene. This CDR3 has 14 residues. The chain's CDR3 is CASYTGGSPYGYTF. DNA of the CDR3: TGTGCCAGCTATACAGGGGGCTCACCTTATGGCTACACCTTC.

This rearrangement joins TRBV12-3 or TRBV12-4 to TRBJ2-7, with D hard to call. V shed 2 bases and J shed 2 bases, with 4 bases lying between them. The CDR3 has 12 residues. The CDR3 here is CASSLRAYEQYF. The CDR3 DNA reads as TGTGCCAGCAGTTTAAGGGCCTACGAGCAGTACTTC.

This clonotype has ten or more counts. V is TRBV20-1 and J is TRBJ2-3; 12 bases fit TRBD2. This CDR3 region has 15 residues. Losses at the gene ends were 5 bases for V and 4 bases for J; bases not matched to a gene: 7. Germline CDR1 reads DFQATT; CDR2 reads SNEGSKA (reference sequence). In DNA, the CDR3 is TGCAGTGCTCACGAGACTAGCGGGGGACCAGATACGCAGTATTTT. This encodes CSAHETSGGPDTQYF.

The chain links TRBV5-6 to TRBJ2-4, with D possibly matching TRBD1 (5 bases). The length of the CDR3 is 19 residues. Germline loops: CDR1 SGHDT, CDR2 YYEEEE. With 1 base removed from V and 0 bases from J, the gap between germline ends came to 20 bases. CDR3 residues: CASSLRKTGTNLAKNIQYF. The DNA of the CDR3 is TGTGCCAGCAGCTTGCGTAAAACAGGAACAAACTTAGCCAAAAACATTCAGTACTTC.

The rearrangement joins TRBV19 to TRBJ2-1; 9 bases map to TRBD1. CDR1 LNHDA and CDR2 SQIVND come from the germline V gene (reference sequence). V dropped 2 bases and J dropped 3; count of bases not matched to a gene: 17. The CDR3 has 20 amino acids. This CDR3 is CASSIQRPGQGGYYYNEQFF. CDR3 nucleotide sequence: TGTGCCAGTAGTATACAAAGGCCGGGACAGGGAGGCTACTACTACAATGAGCAGTTCTTC.